The clone carrying this T cell receptor (beta chain) was seen only a few times. Its antigen is not known. Trimming shortened V by 5 bases and J by 3 bases, and 8 bases separated the two germline ends. Germline V gives CDR1 MDHEN, CDR2 SYDVKM. CDR3 length: 12 residues. The data originate from a study of a mutant IDH1 vaccine in newly diagnosed glioma. General observations from the study: Induction of immune responses by the vaccine occurred in more than 85% of patients.

Generated by immunoSEQ multiplex PCR, the TCRdb table keeps only in-frame clones and is missing some. The sample includes tens of thousands of clones, approximately 90% of them seen just once. Sample time point: week 35, safety follow-up. The content of each vaccine dose was 300 ug of mutant IDH1 20-mer peptide, and topical imiquimod accompanied it. This receptor was taken from a man in his forties or fifties with glioma. The chain carries TRBV28 and TRBJ2-7; D remains ambiguous. The source was PBMCs, collected from a glioma patient whose treatment included an IDH1 peptide vaccine. In DNA form, the CDR3 reads TGTGCCAGCAGTCGTCAAGGCTACGAGCAGTACTTC. This sequence encodes CASSRQGYEQYF. Drawing the rest from reference TRBV28 and TRBJ2-7, the complete variable domain is DVKVTQSSRYLVKRTGEKVFLECVQDMDHENMFWYRQDPGLGLRLIYFSYDVKMKEKGDIPEGYSVSREKKERFSLILESASTNQTSMYLCASSRQGYEQYFGPGTRLTVT.